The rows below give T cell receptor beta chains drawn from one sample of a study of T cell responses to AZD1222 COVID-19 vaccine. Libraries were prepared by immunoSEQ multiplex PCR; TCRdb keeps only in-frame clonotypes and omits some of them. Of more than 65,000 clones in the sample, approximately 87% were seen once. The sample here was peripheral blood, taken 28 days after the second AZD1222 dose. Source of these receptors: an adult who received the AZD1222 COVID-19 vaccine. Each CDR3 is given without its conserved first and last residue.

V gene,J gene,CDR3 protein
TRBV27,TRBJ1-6,ASRQGRTNSPLH
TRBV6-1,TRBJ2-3,ASSEWGGGDTDTQY
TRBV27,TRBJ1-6,ASSLGQGFNSPLH
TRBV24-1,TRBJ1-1,ATSDGVWAF
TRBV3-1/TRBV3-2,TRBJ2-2,ASSHHRGTGELF
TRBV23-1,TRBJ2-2,ASSQSKGQGEEAGELF
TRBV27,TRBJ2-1,ASSLAGTAYNEQF
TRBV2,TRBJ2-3,AASNAASTDTQY
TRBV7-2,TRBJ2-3,ASSWTSGGGDTQY
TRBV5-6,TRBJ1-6,ASSSQQGPYNSPLH
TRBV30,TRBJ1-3,AWSVGTVGNTIY
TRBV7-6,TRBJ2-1,ASSLAHPLAERYNEQF
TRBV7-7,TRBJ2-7,ASSLRSVGYEQY
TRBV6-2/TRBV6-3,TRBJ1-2,ASSPPGQGVYGYT
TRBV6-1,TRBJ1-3,ASRSTDSGNTIY
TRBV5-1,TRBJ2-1,ASSLDLAGKQF
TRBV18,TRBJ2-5,ASLGLTQTQY
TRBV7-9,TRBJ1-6,ASSRGQGYSPLH
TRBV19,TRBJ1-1,ASTPRVLRSNTEAF
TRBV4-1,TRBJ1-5,ASSQDIGQPQH
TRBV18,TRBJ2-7,ASSEGAHLYEQY
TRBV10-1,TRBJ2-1,ASHMPRSVQVHPPMEQF
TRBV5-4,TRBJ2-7,ASSSTFSEQY
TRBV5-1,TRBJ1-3,AGRVQSHSGNTIY
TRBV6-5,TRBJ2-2,ASTQDRVAGELF